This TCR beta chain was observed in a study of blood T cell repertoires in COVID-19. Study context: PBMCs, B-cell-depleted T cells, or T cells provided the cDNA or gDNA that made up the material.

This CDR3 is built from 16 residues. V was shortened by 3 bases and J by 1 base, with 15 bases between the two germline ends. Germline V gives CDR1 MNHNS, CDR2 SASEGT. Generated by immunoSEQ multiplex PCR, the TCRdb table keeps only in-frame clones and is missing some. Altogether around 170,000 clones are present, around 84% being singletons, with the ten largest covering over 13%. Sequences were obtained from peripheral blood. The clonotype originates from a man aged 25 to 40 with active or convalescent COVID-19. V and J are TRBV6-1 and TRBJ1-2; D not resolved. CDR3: CASSERDGVYNYGYTF. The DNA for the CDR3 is TGTGCCAGCAGTGAGAGAGACGGGGTATATAACTATGGCTACACCTTC.